The subject of this entry is one T cell receptor beta chain. Trimming shortened V by 5 bases and J by 2 bases, and 16 bases separated the two germline ends. Germline V CDR1 and CDR2: SGHNT, YENEEA. The CDR3 is made up of 16 amino acids. This PCR relied on a set of 60 Vbeta primers and 13 Jbeta primers. Clones were read by immunoSEQ multiplex PCR, and TCRdb kept only the in-frame ones, dropping some. The top ten clones hold roughly 4% of a sample with 95,000 or so clones, 81% of them seen once. This sample stems from a study of cytomegalovirus exposure and HLA in healthy donors. This chain joins TRBV11-3 and TRBJ2-1; D not certain. The source material was PBMCs. This receptor was identified in a woman aged 70-85 years in good health and CMV-seropositive. DNA of the CDR3: TGTGCCAGCAGCCCAAACTTGATGGTCCCCTACAATGAGCAGTTCTTC. It yields the protein CASSPNLMVPYNEQFF. The full variable domain, with the rest looked up from reference TRBV11-3 and TRBJ2-1, is EAGVVQSPRYKIIEKKQPVAFWCNPISGHNTLYWYLQNLGQGPELLIRYENEEAVDDSQLPKDRFSAERLKGVDSTLKIQPAELGDSAVYLCASSPNLMVPYNEQFFGPGTRLTVL.